This entry lists 20 T cell receptor beta chains sequenced from one sample in a study of shared clonotypes between healthy human individuals. Using immunoSEQ multiplex PCR, the repertoire was profiled, and TCRdb retains in-frame clones only, with some absent. The profile shows about 2.1 million clones, roughly 91% of them singletons. Terminally differentiated effector memory CD45RA+ cells were left out of the naive CD8 fraction, which was CD45RO-negative and positively selected for CCR7. Input material: naive CD8+ T cells from PBMCs. These receptors came from a man aged 18 to 30 in good health. Some clones in this sample may be carry-over from other donors' samples.

This clone was seen just once. CDR3 region: CASSPGLAESTDTQYF. In DNA form, the CDR3 reads TGTGCCAGCAGCCCGGGACTAGCGGAAAGCACAGATACGCAGTATTTT. The chain uses TRBV7-9 and TRBJ2-3; TRBD2 matches 11 bases. Germline CDR1 reads SEHNR; CDR2 reads FQNEAQ (reference sequence). Unmatched junction bases numbered 4, after V lost 5 bases and J lost 0 bases. The CDR3 runs to 16 residues. Full variable domain (rest looked up from reference TRBV7-9 and TRBJ2-3): DTGVSQNPRHKITKRGQNVTFRCDPISEHNRLYWYRQTLGQGPEFLTYFQNEAQLEKSRLLSDRFSAERPKGSFSTLEIQRTEQGDSAMYLCASSPGLAESTDTQYFGPGTRLTVL.

The J gene is TRBJ1-3, the V gene TRBV28, with TRBD1 as a possible D gene (5 bases). V was trimmed by 2 bases and J by 4 bases, leaving 6 bases between them. Germline-derived CDR1 and CDR2 are MDHEN and SYDVKM. This CDR3 comprises 13 residues. The CDR3, as DNA: TGTGCCAGCAGTTTACCAGGGGGAAACACCATATATTTT. It codes for CASSLPGGNTIYF.

The count of this clone is one. The chain couples TRBV28 to TRBJ1-5; D may be TRBD1 (5 bases). There are 20 residues in the CDR3. V dropped 8 bases and J dropped 0 bases, with 29 bases sitting between them. Looked up from germline, CDR1 is MDHEN and CDR2 is SYDVKM. This CDR3 reads CASDWAGGEGTSYSNQPQHF. The DNA for the CDR3 is TGTGCCAGCGACTGGGCGGGAGGGGAGGGTACCTCTTATAGCAATCAGCCCCAGCATTTT.

V gene TRBV19 combines with J gene TRBJ2-6, with 9 nucleotides matching TRBD1. The V gene's germline CDR1 is LNHDA and CDR2 SQIVND (reference sequence). V lost 9 bases and J lost 3; bases outside the gene matches: 9. There are 16 residues in the CDR3. The CDR3 DNA reads TGTGCCAGCTCGTCCACAGGGGGCTTTGGGGCCAACGTCCTGACTTTC. Its translation is CASSSTGGFGANVLTF.

This rearrangement joins TRBV9 to TRBJ2-7; 8 nucleotides match TRBD1. Trimming cost V 3 bases and J 0 bases; bases outside gene matches: 5. Per germline, CDR1 SGDLS and CDR2 YYNGEE. The CDR3 has 15 amino acids. CDR3 bases: TGTGCCAGCAGCGCTAGGACAGGGAGCTCCTACGAGCAGTACTTC. Encoded protein: CASSARTGSSYEQYF.

CDR3 amino acids: CASSLRGQRMPQHF. The CDR3 coding sequence is TGTGCCAGCAGTTTAAGGGGACAGAGAATGCCCCAGCATTTT. The chain has TRBV28 and TRBJ1-5; 7 bases match TRBD1. Germline CDR1 and CDR2: MDHEN and SYDVKM. The V segment lost 2 bases and the J segment 9 bases; nucleotides outside the gene matches: 7. This CDR3 region has 14 residues.

The V gene is TRBV11-2, the J gene TRBJ2-7; D ambiguous. The CDR3 is made up of 14 amino acids. V lost 1 base to trimming and J lost 3 bases, with 10 bases between them. The germline gives CDR1 SGHAT, CDR2 FQNNGV. This CDR3 is CASSLAPGNYEQYF. The CDR3 region has the DNA TGTGCCAGCAGCTTAGCTCCCGGCAACTACGAGCAGTACTTC.

The table lists this clone with a count of one. The rearrangement uses TRBV2 and TRBJ2-7; TRBD2 might be the D (6 bases). The CDR3 spans 14 residues. The germline V gene encodes CDR1 SNHLY and CDR2 FYNNEI. Trimming removed 6 bases at V and 9 bases at J, with 21 bases between. The CDR3 here is CASRGTDGSKGQYF. The CDR3 DNA sequence: TGTGCCAGCAGAGGAACCGACGGGAGCAAAGGGCAGTACTTC.

Turning to this clone: Other DNA sequences in this sample translate to the same CDR3. The chain links TRBV7-9 to TRBJ2-1; a weak D match, TRBD1 (6 bases). The CDR3 totals 12 residues. CDR1 and CDR2 (germline): SEHNR, FQNEAQ (reference sequence). V was shortened by 2 bases and J by 12 bases, with 11 bases between the two germline ends. The CDR3 sequence: CASSLQSDRQFF. The DNA for the CDR3 is TGTGCCAGCAGCTTACAGTCGGACAGGCAGTTCTTC.

The V and J genes are TRBV2 and TRBJ1-2; D not resolved. Between the trimmed V and J ends, which lost 2 bases and 8 bases, there was a span of 12 bases. The CDR3 covers 13 residues. CDR1 and CDR2 (germline): SNHLY, FYNNEI. CDR3 sequence reads: CASSESRRKGYTF. The CDR3 coding sequence is TGTGCCAGCAGTGAATCTCGCAGGAAGGGCTACACCTTC. The full variable domain, rest sourced from reference TRBV2 and TRBJ1-2, is EPEVTQTPSHQVTQMGQEVILRCVPISNHLYFYWYRQILGQKVEFLVSFYNNEISEKSEIFDDQFSVERPDGSNFTLKIRSTKLEDSAMYFCASSESRRKGYTFGSGTRLTVV.

The rearrangement uses TRBV11-2 and TRBJ1-2, with D unresolved. Trimming removed 3 bases at V and 4 bases at J, with 12 bases between. CDR1 and CDR2 (germline): SGHAT, FQNNGV. The CDR3 is 14 amino acids. CDR3 loop: CASSLLGFLYGYTF. The CDR3 DNA is TGTGCCAGCAGCTTGCTTGGGTTCCTCTATGGCTACACCTTC.

This chain joins TRBV5-1 and TRBJ1-2; no reliable D call. V lost 1 base to trimming and J lost 2 bases, with 18 bases between them. This CDR3 contains 17 residues. Germline values: CDR1 SGHRS, CDR2 YFSETQ. The CDR3 is CASSLRPAPEGNYGYTF. The CDR3 DNA is TGCGCCAGCAGCTTGCGCCCGGCGCCTGAGGGAAACTATGGCTACACCTTC.

V usage is TRBV27 and J usage is TRBJ1-6; D ambiguous. The V end lost 2 bases, the J end lost 9 bases, and 8 bases lay between the germline ends. This CDR3 is built from 13 residues. The V gene's germline CDR1 is MNHEY and CDR2 SMNVEV (reference sequence). CDR3 sequence reads: CASSLMNGSPLHF. CDR3 coding DNA: TGTGCCAGCAGTTTAATGAACGGTTCACCCCTCCACTTT.

The rearrangement links TRBV9 to TRBJ2-2; possibly TRBD1 for D (6 bases). This CDR3 comprises 16 residues. CDR1 is SGDLS and CDR2 is YYNGEE in the germline V gene. V lost 0 bases, J lost 6 bases, and 15 bases lay in between. CDR3 sequence (DNA): TGTGCCAGCAGCGTAGTGGCCGTCCCAGGGGCCGGGGAGCTGTTTTTT. Protein sequence: CASSVVAVPGAGELFF.

V and J are TRBV27 and TRBJ2-7, with D unclear. Germline V gene lookup returns CDR1 MNHEY and CDR2 SMNVEV (reference sequence). This CDR3 is 14 amino acids long. V gave up 4 bases and J gave up 3 bases, with 13 bases separating them. CDR3 nucleotide sequence: TGTGCCAGCAGTTGGAGCGAGACCGGCTACGAGCAGTACTTC. Its protein is CASSWSETGYEQYF.

V gene TRBV7-9 combines with J gene TRBJ1-2; 10 bases map to TRBD1. The J segment lost 4 bases and the V segment lost 5 bases, leaving 7 bases of the junction unmatched. The length of the CDR3 is 15 residues. Germline lookup yields CDR1 SEHNR and CDR2 FQNEAQ (reference sequence). DNA of the CDR3: TGTGCCAGCAGCCCGGGACAGGGGACCCGCTATGGCTACACCTTC. This translates into CASSPGQGTRYGYTF.

The table lists this clone with a count of one. The chain employs TRBV7-8 and TRBJ2-7, with 7 bases matching TRBD1. Trimming took 4 bases from V and 3 from J; bases not matched to a gene: 12. The CDR3 length is 16 residues. Germline V gene data show CDR1 as SGHVS and CDR2 as FQNEAQ. DNA of the CDR3: TGTGCCAGCAGCTCCGAGGGGGCCAAGACCTTCTACGAGCAGTACTTC. Translated: CASSSEGAKTFYEQYF.

The chain recombines TRBV7-8 with TRBJ2-7, with TRBD2 matching 9 bases. CDR3 length: 18 residues. J was trimmed by 7 bases and V by 5 bases; bases with no gene match: 21. Germline lookup yields CDR1 SGHVS and CDR2 FQNEAQ. The CDR3 nucleotides read TGTGCCAGCAGCCTCTGGGGTAGCGGGAGTGCAGGAACGTGGGAGCAGTACTTC. It is translated as CASSLWGSGSAGTWEQYF.

This sequence joins TRBV14 and TRBJ2-3; perhaps TRBD2 as D (5 bases). Germline CDR1 is SGHDN and CDR2 is FVKESK. Trimming shortened V by 1 base and J by 6 bases, and 11 bases separated the two germline ends. This CDR3 is 14 amino acids long. DNA for the CDR3: TGTGCCAGCAGCCAAGCCCTGAGGGCGGATACGCAGTATTTT. It encodes CASSQALRADTQYF.

The chain has TRBV6-1 and TRBJ1-5; 8 bases line up with TRBD1. J was trimmed by 7 bases and V by 3 bases; bases with no gene match: 8. Germline values: CDR1 MNHNS, CDR2 SASEGT. The CDR3 is 15 residues long. This chain's CDR3 is CASSDGQGGLQPQHF. In DNA, the CDR3 is TGTGCCAGCAGTGACGGACAGGGAGGTTTACAGCCCCAGCATTTT.